A single sample gave rise to the 27 T cell receptor beta chains below, sequenced in a study of T cell repertoires in cytomegalovirus infection. TCRdb reprocessed the reads with MiXCR, giving one entry per CDR3 protein. The table lists roughly 500,000 distinct CDR3 sequences, 16% of them singletons. The specimen sequenced was CD8+ T cells from PBMCs. These receptor sequences come from a human donor in good health (CMV status not recorded). Some clones in this sample may be carry-over from other donors' samples.

J is TRBJ2-4 and V is TRBV7-9; D is unresolved. This CDR3 region has 13 residues. The V gene's germline CDR1 is SEHNR and CDR2 FQNEAQ (reference sequence). Trimming shortened V by 5 bases and J by 5 bases, and 10 bases separated the two germline ends. The CDR3 loop reads CASSANGENIQYF. The DNA for the CDR3 is TGTGCCAGCAGCGCAAATGGGGAAAACATTCAGTACTTC.

This clonotype was observed many times. The chain combines TRBV11-3 with TRBJ2-1; TRBD1 might be the D (5 bases). Per germline, CDR1 SGHNT and CDR2 YENEEA. The CDR3 is made up of 15 amino acids. V lost 0 bases to trimming and J lost 7 bases, with 13 bases between them. The CDR3 DNA follows: TGTGCCAGCAGCTTAGAAGGGGCGCTTGGTAATGAGCAGTTCTTC. This sequence encodes CASSLEGALGNEQFF.

This clonotype was picked up many times. The V gene is TRBV24-1, the J gene TRBJ1-1, with D maybe TRBD1 (5 bases). V lost 8 bases and J 0 bases, leaving 21 bases between the germline ends. CDR3 size: 17 residues. Germline loops: CDR1 KGHDR, CDR2 SFDVKD. The CDR3 reads CATKMSGAWAMNTEAFF. The CDR3 DNA reads TGTGCCACCAAGATGTCCGGGGCCTGGGCCATGAACACTGAAGCTTTCTTT.

The sample holds a few counts of this clonotype. The chain carries TRBV25-1 and TRBJ1-1; 8 bases agree with TRBD1. Germline loops: CDR1 MGHDK, CDR2 SYGVNS. The CDR3 is 15 residues long. J gave up 6 bases and V 2 bases, and 8 bases lay outside the gene matches. The CDR3 loop reads CASSEGQGFLAEAFF. CDR3 in DNA: TGTGCCAGCAGTGAAGGACAGGGCTTCCTGGCTGAAGCTTTCTTT.

This clonotype was counted many times. The chain carries TRBV27 and TRBJ2-7; perhaps TRBD1 as D (5 bases). The CDR3 consists of 14 residues. Trimming shortened V by 2 bases and J by 5 bases, and 13 bases separated the two germline ends. Germline V gene sequence: CDR1 MNHEY, CDR2 SMNVEV (reference sequence). CDR3 sequence reads: CASSLMQGRDEQYF. CDR3 bases: TGTGCCAGCAGTTTAATGCAGGGTAGAGACGAGCAGTACTTC.

J is TRBJ2-5 and V is TRBV12-3 or TRBV12-4; D not certain. The CDR3 spans 12 residues. V was clipped by 5 bases and J by 5 bases, with 9 bases between them. The CDR3 is CASSRVMETQYF. The CDR3 region has the DNA TGTGCCAGCAGTAGGGTAATGGAGACCCAGTACTTC.

In its sample, this clonotype was seen many times. This chain joins TRBV7-9 and TRBJ2-1; 7 nucleotides agree with TRBD1. CDR3 length equals 15 residues. V was clipped by 1 base and J by 7 bases; unmatched bases: 7. Germline CDR1 SEHNR, CDR2 FQNEAQ (reference sequence). The DNA for the CDR3 is TGTGCCAGCAGCTTAGAAGGGGGCAATAGAAATGAGCAGTTCTTC. Translating gives CASSLEGGNRNEQFF. Full variable domain (remainder filled in from reference TRBV7-9 and TRBJ2-1): DTGVSQNPRHKITKRGQNVTFRCDPISEHNRLYWYRQTLGQGPEFLTYFQNEAQLEKSRLLSDRFSAERPKGSFSTLEIQRTEQGDSAMYLCASSLEGGNRNEQFFGPGTRLTVL.

The sample holds a few counts of this clonotype. The chain is built from TRBV27 and TRBJ1-2; TRBD1 agrees at 7 bases. V gave up 4 bases and J gave up 8 bases; unmatched junction bases: 7. The CDR3 is 13 amino acids. Germline-derived CDR1 and CDR2 are MNHEY and SMNVEV (reference sequence). The chain's CDR3 is CASSSPGGRGYTF. CDR3 nucleotides: TGTGCCAGCAGTTCACCAGGGGGTAGGGGCTACACCTTC.

In its sample, this clonotype was seen many times. The chain has TRBV7-9 and TRBJ2-1; the match to TRBD1 covers 9 bases. Germline assignment: CDR1 SEHNR and CDR2 FQNEAQ (reference sequence). The CDR3 runs to 13 residues. V lost 11 bases to trimming and J lost 4 bases; unmatched junction nucleotides: 6. CDR3 residues: CAAAGTGYNEQFF. As DNA, the CDR3 is TGTGCCGCCGCGGGGACAGGGTACAATGAGCAGTTCTTC.

This clonotype was observed many times. The chain employs TRBV5-5 and TRBJ2-3, with TRBD1 matching 8 bases. V shed 3 bases and J 2 bases; nucleotides not matched to a gene: 5. The CDR3 is 15 residues long. Germline-derived CDR1 and CDR2 are SGHKS and YYEKEE (reference sequence). CDR3 coding DNA: TGTGCCAGCAGCTCGGACAGGGTCTCCACAGATACGCAGTATTTT. Protein product: CASSSDRVSTDTQYF. Full variable domain (outside the CDR3, taken from reference TRBV5-5 and TRBJ2-3): DAGVTQSPTHLIKTRGQQVTLRCSPISGHKSVSWYQQVLGQGPQFIFQYYEKEERGRGNFPDRFSARQFPNYSSELNVNALLLGDSALYLCASSSDRVSTDTQYFGPGTRLTVL.

The chain recombines TRBV5-6 with TRBJ1-2; D call uncertain. CDR1 is SGHDT and CDR2 is YYEEEE in the germline V gene. The ends were cut back, 4 bases at V and 5 bases at J, with 12 bases in the middle. The CDR3 consists of 13 residues. CDR3 in amino acids: CASSVGLPYGYTF. CDR3 DNA: TGTGCCAGCAGCGTAGGACTCCCGTATGGCTACACCTTC.

This clonotype has a count of ten or more. The gene calls are TRBV12-3 or TRBV12-4 and TRBJ2-5; 7 bases map to TRBD1. This CDR3 has 15 amino acids. The V gene end was trimmed by 1 base and the J gene end by 1 base; junction bases not matched to a gene: 3. The CDR3: CASSLVGTVQETQYF. The CDR3 region has the DNA TGTGCCAGCAGTTTAGTCGGGACAGTCCAAGAGACCCAGTACTTC.

There are a few counts of this clonotype. The gene calls are TRBV4-1 and TRBJ2-3, with TRBD2 matching 15 bases. CDR1 and CDR2 from the germline V gene are MGHRA and YSYEKL. V lost 4 bases to trimming and J lost 4 bases; unmatched junction nucleotides: 6. The CDR3 consists of 17 residues. The CDR3 DNA sequence: TGCGCCAGCAGCCCCTGGACTAGCGGGAGGGAATCAGATACGCAGTATTTT. Translation gives CASSPWTSGRESDTQYF.

The table lists this clonotype with a few counts. This chain joins TRBV19 and TRBJ1-6, with a weak D call TRBD1 (6 bases). Germline V gene data show CDR1 as LNHDA and CDR2 as SQIVND (reference sequence). There are 17 residues in the CDR3. The V gene lost 5 bases and the J gene lost 10 bases, with 24 bases spanning the gap. The CDR3 DNA sequence: TGTGCCAGTAGTCCTCTAGTCATGGGGGCCAAGCGGTCACCCCTCCACTTT. Amino acids: CASSPLVMGAKRSPLHF.

There are a few counts of this clonotype. V gene TRBV3-1 combines with J gene TRBJ2-7, with 7 positions matching TRBD2. The V and J ends lost 0 bases and 7 bases, in that order; junction bases with no gene match: 12. Germline V lookup: CDR1 LGHDT, CDR2 YNNKEL (reference sequence). The CDR3 sequence is 16 residues long. In DNA form, the CDR3 reads TGTGCCAGCAGCCAAGATTTCGGGGGAGGGCCGGGGGAGCAGTACTTC. Translating gives CASSQDFGGGPGEQYF.

The chain recombines TRBV28 with TRBJ2-1, with unresolved D. The V end lost 4 bases, the J end lost 2 bases, and 12 bases lay between the germline ends. There are 15 residues in the CDR3. Germline CDR1 reads MDHEN; CDR2 reads SYDVKM. The CDR3 DNA reads as TGTGCCAGCAGTTATATGACGGGCACCTACAATGAGCAGTTCTTC. This gives the protein CASSYMTGTYNEQFF.

On this clonotype itself: A read error is likely, as this CDR3 ends without the conserved phenylalanine or tryptophan. The V gene is TRBV28, the J gene TRBJ2-2; 8 positions agree with TRBD1. This CDR3 has 14 amino acids. The V and J ends lost 7 bases and 5 bases, in that order; junction bases with no gene match: 6. Germline V lookup: CDR1 MDHEN, CDR2 SYDVKM. The CDR3 DNA sequence: TGTGCCAGCAATCCGACAGGGGAAACCGGGGAGCTGTTTTGT. Amino acids: CASNPTGETGELFC.

The sample holds many counts of this clonotype. CDR3 in amino acids: CASSSLAGSQFKPSYNEQFF. CDR3 coding DNA: TGTGCCAGCAGTTCGCTAGCGGGAAGTCAATTCAAACCCTCCTACAATGAGCAGTTCTTC. The rearrangement joins TRBV6-2 or TRBV6-3 to TRBJ2-1; 9 bases match TRBD2. J gave up 0 bases and V 4 bases, and 16 bases lay outside the gene matches. Germline V lookup: CDR1 MNHEY, CDR2 SVGEGT. The CDR3 has 20 residues.

The table lists this clonotype with a few counts. The rearrangement uses TRBV27 and TRBJ1-4; TRBD1 is a possible D gene (6 bases). From germline, CDR1 is MNHEY and CDR2 SMNVEV (reference sequence). Trimming stripped 5 bases from V and 4 bases from J, with 14 bases between. The CDR3 contains 15 residues. Written as DNA, the CDR3 is TGTGCCAGCAGTCATCAGGGGCCAAGTAATGAAAAACTGTTTTTT. This encodes CASSHQGPSNEKLFF. Complete variable domain (other parts from reference TRBV27 and TRBJ1-4): EAQVTQNPRYLITVTGKKLTVTCSQNMNHEYMSWYRQDPGLGLRQIYYSMNVEVTDKGDVPEGYKVSRKEKRNFPLILESPSPNQTSLYFCASSHQGPSNEKLFFGSGTQLSVL.

This clonotype came up a few times. This chain links TRBV4-1 with TRBJ1-2; D might be TRBD1 (6 bases). Germline loops: CDR1 MGHRA, CDR2 YSYEKL. The CDR3 runs to 15 residues. With 3 bases removed from V and 3 bases from J, the gap between germline ends came to 14 bases. CDR3 bases: TGCGCCAGCAGCCACCTGGGGGGGCGTTACTATGGCTACACCTTC. Its translation is CASSHLGGRYYGYTF.

The chain joins TRBV27 to TRBJ2-1, with D unclear. Germline CDR1 reads MNHEY; CDR2 reads SMNVEV (reference sequence). This CDR3 spans 18 amino acids. The germline V and J ends were trimmed by 9 bases and 0 bases, with 24 bases remaining between them. The CDR3 DNA is TGTGCCAGTAGGGAAACGGTCTTAGAGCTAGACTCCTACAATGAGCAGTTCTTC. This encodes CASRETVLELDSYNEQFF.

This clonotype has a count of ten or more. The chain combines TRBV11-2 with TRBJ1-5, with D hard to call. CDR3 length equals 12 residues. V lost 5 bases and J 6 bases, leaving 8 bases between the germline ends. Germline V gene lookup returns CDR1 SGHAT and CDR2 FQNNGV. The DNA for the CDR3 is TGTGCCAGCAGCACTCAAGGTCAGCCCCAGCATTTT. Translating it yields CASSTQGQPQHF.

The table lists this clonotype with many counts. V and J are TRBV6-5 and TRBJ1-5, with D unclear. The CDR3 length is 13 residues. The V gene lost 2 bases and the J gene lost 7 bases, with 9 bases spanning the gap. Germline values: CDR1 MNHEY, CDR2 SVGAGI. CDR3 region: CASSYGSSQPQHF. The CDR3 nucleotides read TGTGCCAGCAGTTACGGTTCCAGCCAGCCCCAGCATTTT.

With respect to this clonotype: No conserved phenylalanine or tryptophan is present at the end of the CDR3, so a read error is the likely explanation. The chain joins TRBV20-1 to TRBJ2-7, with TRBD2 matching over 11 bases. Trimming at V came to 5 bases and at J to 0 bases, leaving 12 bases not matched to a gene. This CDR3 contains 17 residues. Germline V CDR1 and CDR2: DFQATT, SNEGSKA (reference sequence). The CDR3 sequence: CSALIVTSGGISYEQYL. CDR3 DNA sequence: TGCAGTGCTCTGATCGTAACTAGCGGGGGCATCTCCTACGAGCAGTACTTA.

This clonotype was picked up many times. The chain recombines TRBV4-1 with TRBJ2-7, with a tentative D call TRBD2 (6 bases). Looked up from germline, CDR1 is MGHRA and CDR2 is YSYEKL. V lost 0 bases to trimming and J lost 0 bases, with 12 bases between them. The CDR3 runs to 16 residues. CDR3 sequence reads: CASSQDYRGSSYEQYF. CDR3 sequence (DNA): TGCGCCAGCAGCCAAGATTATCGGGGGAGCTCCTACGAGCAGTACTTC.

About this clonotype: At one boundary the junction diverges from the germline segment, which might be a read error. The chain couples TRBV9 to TRBJ1-6, with a tentative D call TRBD1 (6 bases). This CDR3 contains 12 residues. In germline, CDR1 is SGDLS, CDR2 YYNGEE. CDR3 amino acids: CASGVGGSPLHF. The CDR3 DNA reads TGTGCCAGCGGCGTAGGGGGATCACCCCTCCACTTT.

This clonotype was detected ten times or more. This chain links TRBV7-8 with TRBJ1-5; 7 bases align to TRBD1. The germline V gene encodes CDR1 SGHVS and CDR2 FQNEAQ. V trimming: 3 bases; J trimming: 0 bases; junction bases outside the gene matches: 11. The CDR3 is made up of 18 amino acids. CDR3 sequence: CASSFGTVDGYSNQPQHF. Written as DNA, the CDR3 is TGTGCCAGCAGCTTTGGGACAGTCGATGGCTATAGCAATCAGCCCCAGCATTTT.